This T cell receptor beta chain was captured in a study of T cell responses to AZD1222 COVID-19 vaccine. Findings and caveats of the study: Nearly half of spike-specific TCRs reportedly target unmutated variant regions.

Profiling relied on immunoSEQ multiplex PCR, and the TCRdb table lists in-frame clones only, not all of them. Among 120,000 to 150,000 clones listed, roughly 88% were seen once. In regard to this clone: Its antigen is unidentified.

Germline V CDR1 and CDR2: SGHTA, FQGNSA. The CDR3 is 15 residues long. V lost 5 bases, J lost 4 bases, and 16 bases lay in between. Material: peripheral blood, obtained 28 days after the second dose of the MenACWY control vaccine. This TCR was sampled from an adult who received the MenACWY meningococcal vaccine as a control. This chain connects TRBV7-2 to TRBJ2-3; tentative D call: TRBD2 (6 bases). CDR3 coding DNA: TGTGCCAGCAGCCCAGATAGCGGAGGCCCAGATACGCAGTATTTT. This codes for CASSPDSGGPDTQYF.